This TCR beta chain was identified during a study of T-cell reconstitution after alpha-beta-depleted transplantation in children (TCRdb year 2016). Regarding the complete study: The study quantitatively tracked T-cell immune reconstitution after TCRalphabeta/CD19-depleted allogeneic hematopoietic cell transplantation in children using TCR repertoire profiling.

What the authors observed across the whole study: The apparently early alphabetaT-cell count recovery about two months after transplant was reportedly dependent on only several hundred rapidly expanded clones derived from non-depleted graft cells. The high TCRbeta diversity at day 60 in some patients was ascribed to recipient T cells and intrathymic progenitors that had survived conditioning. Hyperexpanded clone frequencies declined over subsequent months; after one year, T-cell counts and TCRbeta diversity were mostly attributed to newly produced T cells.

In its sample, this clonotype was seen many times. This clone's antigen is unknown. No quality values exist for individual bases; no much larger clone is one base distant. The CDR3 holds 15 amino acids from the cysteine to the phenylalanine. The DNA shown is the 45-base CDR3, in frame from base 1. The germline V gene (reference sequence) provides CDR1 WNHNN and CDR2 SYGVQD. After removal of 2 bases from V and 5 bases from J, the junction retains 1 base not matched to a gene. To prepare the library, PCR was applied. Sequencing relied on an Illumina HiSeq 2500. TCR library preparation used molecular barcoding, with unique molecular identifiers applied to normalize quantification of the TCRbeta repertoire. The public reads were run again by TCRdb, first through fastp at Q25 and then through MiXCR, and only productive beta chains were kept. Every entry covers one CDR3 protein and lists the most common genes and DNA from its rows. The table for this sample lists around 670,000 distinct CDR3 sequences; under 15% of them were counted only once. The ten largest make up 0.79% of the sample.

The treatment or condition tag for this specimen amounts to: allogeneic hematopoietic cell transplantation with graft depleted of TCRalphabeta T cells and CD19 B cells. TCRalphabeta/CD19-depleted allogeneic hematopoietic cell grafts were given to the transplant recipients, all of whom were children. This sequence was found in a girl aged 2-15 years with congenital amegakaryocytic thrombocytopenia, due to receive a stem cell transplant. The sample here was PBMCs, taken before TCRalphabeta/CD19-depleted stem cell transplant. The chain links TRBV10-1 with TRBJ2-1, and 12 junctional nucleotides match TRBD2. CDR3 region: CASSERTSGNNEQFF. The sequence in DNA is TGCGCCAGCAGTGAGAGGACTAGCGGGAACAATGAGCAGTTCTTC.